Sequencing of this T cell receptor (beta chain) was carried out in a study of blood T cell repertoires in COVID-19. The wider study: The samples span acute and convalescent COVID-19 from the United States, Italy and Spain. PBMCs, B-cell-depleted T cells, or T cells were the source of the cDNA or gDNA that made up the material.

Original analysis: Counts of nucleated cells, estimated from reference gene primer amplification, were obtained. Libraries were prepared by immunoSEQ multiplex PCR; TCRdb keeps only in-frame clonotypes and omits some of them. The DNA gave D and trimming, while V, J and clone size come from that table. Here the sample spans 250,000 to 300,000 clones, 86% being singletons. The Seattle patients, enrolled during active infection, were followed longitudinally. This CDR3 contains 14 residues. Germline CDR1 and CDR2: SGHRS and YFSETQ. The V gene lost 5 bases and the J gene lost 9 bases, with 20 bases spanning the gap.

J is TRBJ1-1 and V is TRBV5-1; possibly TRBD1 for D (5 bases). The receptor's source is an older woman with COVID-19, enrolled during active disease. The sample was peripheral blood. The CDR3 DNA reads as TGCGCCAGCAGGGTAGACAGTGGTCTATCGAAAGCTTTCTTT. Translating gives CASRVDSGLSKAFF.